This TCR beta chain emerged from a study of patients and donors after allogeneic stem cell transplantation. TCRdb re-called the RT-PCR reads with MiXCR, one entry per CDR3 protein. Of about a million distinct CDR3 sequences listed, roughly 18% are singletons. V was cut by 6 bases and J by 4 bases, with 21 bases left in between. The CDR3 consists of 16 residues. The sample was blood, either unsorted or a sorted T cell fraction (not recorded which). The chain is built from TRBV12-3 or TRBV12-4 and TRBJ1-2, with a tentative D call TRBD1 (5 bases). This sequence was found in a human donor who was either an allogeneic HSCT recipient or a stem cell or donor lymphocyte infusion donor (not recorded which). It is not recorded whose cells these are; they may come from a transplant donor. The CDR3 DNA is TGTGCCAGCAGCTACCGAACCCCGGGGCCCCGCTATGGCTACACCTTC. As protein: CASSYRTPGPRYGYTF.